This T cell receptor (beta chain) was captured in a study of blood T cell repertoires in COVID-19. On the study more broadly: Both acute and convalescent COVID-19 samples were obtained from the United States, Italy and Spain. PBMCs, B-cell-depleted T cells, or T cells were the source of the cDNA or gDNA that made up the material.

Per the germline V gene, CDR1 is MNHNS and CDR2 is SASEGT. The germline V and J ends were trimmed by 3 bases and 1 base, with 16 bases remaining between them. CDR3 length: 18 amino acids. Methods used by the authors: Estimated nucleated cell counts came from reference gene primer amplification. Sequencing was performed with immunoSEQ multiplex PCR; in TCRdb, only in-frame clones are kept and a portion is missing. V and J calls plus clone size are reproduced from that table; the DNA served to infer D and trimming. Of approximately 100,000 clones detected, approximately 62% appear once; the ten largest clones hold approximately 5.9%.

The sample was peripheral blood. The chain joins TRBV6-1 to TRBJ1-6; a weak D match, TRBD1 (5 bases). This clonotype was sampled from an elderly man with acute or convalescent COVID-19. The CDR3 protein is CASSEIRGGGSYNSPLHF. The CDR3 coding sequence is TGTGCCAGCAGTGAGATACGGGGCGGGGGGTCCTATAATTCACCCCTCCACTTT.